This T cell receptor beta chain was identified in a study of shared clonotypes between healthy human individuals. Overall study: CD4 naive and CD4 memory each took three plates per donor, while CD8 naive took two and CD8 memory one.

Germline V gene sequence: CDR1 MNHEY, CDR2 SMNVEV (reference sequence). V shed 7 bases, J shed 4 bases, and the junction held 8 bases outside the gene matches. This CDR3 region has 17 residues. The method was immunoSEQ multiplex PCR; TCRdb's version includes in-frame clones alone and lacks a portion of them. This table holds about 580,000 clones, roughly 98% found once. Cells designated naive CD8 were CD45RO-negative and were positively selected for CCR7, with terminally differentiated effector memory CD45RA+ cells excluded. This TCR derives from a man aged 25-45 years in good health. The specimen sequenced was naive CD8+ T cells sorted from blood. The V call is TRBV27, the J call TRBJ2-2, with 14 bases lining up with TRBD2. In DNA, the CDR3 is TGTGCCAGCAAAGCTGGGACTAGCGGGAGAGGCACCGGGGAGCTGTTTTTT. This translates into CASKAGTSGRGTGELFF.